This TCR beta chain was sequenced during a study of cytomegalovirus exposure and HLA in healthy donors (dated by TCRdb to about 2017). Study-level background: In an earlier analysis of some 610 of the donors, 276 Gb of sequence data and 90 million to 130 million unique TCR beta sequences from about 190 million T cells were reported. Every repertoire in the discovery cohort had been generated on one and the same sequencing platform. A later genetic analysis used genome-wide SNP genotypes for about 65% of the roughly 700 donors, treating that subset as a discovery cohort. A later analysis re-examined previously published TCR beta repertoires from 610 or so donors and added high-resolution HLA genotyping to investigate patterns of TCR occurrence. An earlier analysis of roughly 580 of the donors used high-throughput TCR beta sequencing to judge whether each TCR beta V gene segment behaved as functional or pseudogenic. An early release covering over 500 HLA-typed donors comprised approximately 290 gigabases of sequencing data and 65 million to 100 million unique TCR sequences. To predict cytomegalovirus infection status, the study brought together high-throughput TCR immunosequencing, statistical association of individual TCRs with disease status, and machine learning. Of the approximately 400 genotyped donors, 81% fell in the genetic ancestry cluster associated with self-reported Caucasian donors. The number of donors typed differed by locus, with roughly 620-630 for A, B, C, DRB1 and DQB1, 522 for DQA1, about 610 for DPA1, and around 450 for DPB1. Rather than drawing on any new phenotypic data, the later analysis identified candidate immune exposures from TCR beta sequences and the way those sequences occurred across donors. Donor age, sex, ethnicity and CMV serostatus were collected together with the repertoire data. Across 300 to 400 genotyped donors of the cohort, an average of about 220,000 unique TCR beta nucleotide sequences per donor were sequenced, and roughly 20% of those sequences were non-productive. Along with the roughly 700-subject first cohort, a separate validation cohort of some 130 different subjects was used. Because of strong linkage in the cohort, four or five DR-DQ haplotypes were treated as single units for association and clustering. The study aimed to test whether cataloging public T cell receptors could reveal signatures of past pathogen exposure. The T cell repertoires of 666 subjects were profiled by immunosequencing and related to cytomegalovirus serostatus. Both class I and class II loci were covered by HLA typing, at four-digit resolution.

Details on this clone: Its antigen remains unidentified. No per-base quality is available; no much larger clone lies one base away.

Study-level results and caveats: A later analysis found that most CMV-associated TCR beta chains appeared HLA-restricted, with HLA associations seemingly driven largely by CMV exposure. A cluster of highly shared sequence variants was judged likely to represent a technical artifact of the sequencing pipeline. A few of the identified cytomegalovirus-associated TCR beta chains were confirmed in vitro to be specific for cytomegalovirus antigens. An association between a missense DCLRE1C variant and V-gene and J-gene trimming of TCR beta chains was found in a later genetic analysis and replicated in an independent cohort. A total of 150 to 200 TCR beta chains were listed by the study as associated with cytomegalovirus. An earlier analysis of approximately 540 of the donors showed that most TCR beta V segments appeared in productive rearrangements either about 87% or about 30% of the time, which broadly matched IMGT annotations. The authors suggested that the approach could potentially be extended to other disease states and immunological phenotypes. Because the 87-base-pair reads could not distinguish some IMGT-functional V segments, including TRBV6-2 and TRBV6-3, those segments were excluded. Immune exposure information for the cohort was limited to CMV serostatus. Compared with equally common non-associated chains, HLA-associated TCR beta chains in a later analysis were more clonally expanded and had lower generation probabilities. The earlier analysis of almost 600 of the donors excluded 15 to 20 rarely observed V segments, including chromosome 9 orphons, because counts were too low. While some public TCRs were present in many individuals, most TCR sequences turned up only very rarely across donors. In a later analysis, several top co-occurrence clusters were reported to appear linked to parvovirus B19, influenza, CMV and Epstein-Barr virus. In this cohort, only TCR beta chains were sequenced, and detectable features were limited by the absence of alpha or paired-chain data. A further reported finding was that TCR beta sequences accurately predicted the HLA-A and HLA-B alleles for most subjects in the first cohort. Linkage disequilibrium might explain the correlated functional status among segregating V segments, but an unknown experimental factor could not be excluded. In a later analysis, TCR association rates were found to vary across HLA loci, with the most associated TCRs seen for DRB1 alleles and the fewest for HLA-C alleles. Because HLA typing was unavailable for some donors at each locus, only the typed subset was used in association tests. In a later analysis, around 17,000 TCR beta sequences were associated with specific HLA alleles at a false discovery rate of 0.05. According to a later genetic analysis, donors in an Asian-associated ancestry cluster had fewer N-insertions in productive TCRs than the approximately 630-donor mean. The classifier was reported to diagnose cytomegalovirus status with high specificity and sensitivity in both the original cohort and the validation cohort. Strong co-occurrence of HLA alleles, especially DR and DQ, made assigning TCR associations to individual alleles difficult. Roughly uniform sequencing depth across donors was assumed in presence/absence analyses, although this assumption may not hold.

Inclusive of the bounding cysteine and phenylalanine, the CDR3 is 14 residues long. Here the CDR3 DNA is all that survives: 42 bases in frame from base 1. The germline V gene gives CDR1 as SGHRS and CDR2 as YFSETQ. V loses 4 bases at its end and J loses 5 bases; junction bases beyond the gene matches: 7. In total, roughly 670 healthy bone marrow donors made up the cohort. At the time of sampling, every cohort member was nominally healthy, though immune exposures that went unrecorded were likely present. The donor was CMV seronegative and belonged to the group of 350 to 400 seronegative cohort members. A peripheral blood sample was collected from each donor, and TCR beta sequencing was performed on peripheral blood mononuclear cells. The Qiagen DNeasy Blood Extraction Kit was used to extract genomic DNA from the blood cell samples. The library was built by means of the immunoSEQ multiplex PCR assay. For the multiplex PCR, a mixture combining 60 forward primers for TCR Vbeta segments and 13 reverse primers for TCR Jbeta segments was used. A multiplex PCR assay on genomic DNA amplified the CDR3 region of rearranged TCR beta genes. The Illumina HiSeq System was used to sequence the amplified TCR beta libraries as 87-base-pair reads. In the original analysis: A later analysis counted around 72 million unique TCR beta chains across the approximately 700 repertoires, and roughly 10 million of these chains were shared by at least two donors. Raw reads were error-corrected and collapsed into unique sequences by a nearest-neighbor algorithm in which closely related sequences were merged to remove PCR and sequencing errors. Alignment of CDR3 sequences to IMGT reference sequences was used to assign V, D and J gene segments. For a sequence to be retained, a match of at least six nucleotides was required to both a V gene segment and a J gene segment. A rearrangement was called productive if the CDR3 had no stop codons and remained in frame with V and J, and every other rearrangement was called non-productive. CDR3 was defined by IMGT convention, running from the second conserved V-encoded cysteine to the conserved J-encoded phenylalanine. The earlier analysis of about 590 of the donors excluded sequences that lacked an unambiguous match to a single V gene segment. An earlier analysis of a few hundred of the donors called V segments functional above 56.7% productive rearrangements and segregating when the between-donor standard deviation exceeded 5%. A statistical classification framework was built for diagnosing cytomegalovirus status from the catalog of TCR beta chain sequences. In a later analysis, V and J genes were assigned by comparing TCR nucleotide sequences against IMGT/GENE-DB human TR gene sequences. In a later analysis, CDR3 sequences and most-parsimonious VDJ recombination scenarios were assigned using the TCRdist pipeline. In a later analysis, every TCR beta chain was defined by the combination of its CDR3 amino acid sequence and its V-gene family, and reads without a unique V-gene family were dropped. In a later analysis, several hundred highly shared, low-generation-probability nucleotide sequences were removed to address suspected cross-contamination and a sequencing artifact. A later analysis calculated a clonal expansion index for each public chain from normalized within-repertoire ranks of inferred template counts. Generation probabilities in a later analysis came from a VDJ recombination model fitted to out-of-frame rearrangements, and those results were checked against IGoR. In a later analysis, hypergeometric tests were used to score TCR-TCR, TCR-HLA and TCR-CMV co-occurrence, with a repertoire-size bias correction applied to TCR pairs. A later analysis estimated false discovery rates by permuting HLA or CMV assignments 20 times. In a later analysis, co-occurring TCRs were grouped using DBSCAN, and TCRdist sequence similarity was added for clustering within HLA-allele-positive subsets. Co-occurrence clustering excluded repertoires with fewer than 30,000 or more than 120,000 public chains, plus five with anomalous nucleotide sharing. TCRdb mirrors the immuneACCESS table, restricted to in-frame sequences. Some clones are absent from its copies; in checked studies, under half trace to an unresolved V gene, and the reason for the others is unknown. V and J calls and clone size are those listed in that table; D and trimming were worked out from the DNA. Counted in this sample were tens of thousands of clones; 65% to 80% of them appeared once. Jointly, the top ten make up approximately 3% of the sample.

Material: PBMCs. This receptor was obtained from a man between 25 and 39 years old in good health and CMV-seronegative. This chain joins TRBV5-1 to TRBJ1-1, with 8 junctional bases fitting TRBD1. The bases read TGCGCCAGCAGCACTACAGGGGGAGGTACTGAAGCTTTCTTT. Translated, it reads CASSTTGGGTEAFF.